This TCR beta chain comes out of a study of blood T cell repertoires in COVID-19. Study as a whole: PBMCs, B-cell-depleted T cells, or T cells were the source of the cDNA or gDNA that made up the material.

V lost 4 bases to trimming and J lost 7 bases, with 7 bases between them. Germline V gives CDR1 SEHNR, CDR2 FQNEAQ (reference sequence). The CDR3 sequence is 11 residues long. Methods used by the authors: For nucleated cells, counts were estimated from reference gene primer amplification. Generated by immunoSEQ multiplex PCR, the TCRdb table keeps only in-frame clones and is missing some. V, J and clone size derive from that table, while D and trimming were established from the DNA sequence. Found here are some 330,000 clones, roughly four fifths of them singletons; the top ten hold 5% to 6%. In assigning cohorts, the study relied on participant-reported clinical history. Donors in Cohort 3 who had recovered were those with two negative PCRs, healthcare professional clearance, or resolution of their symptoms.

The chain links TRBV7-9 to TRBJ1-2; D is undetermined. The sequenced sample consisted of PBMCs or T cells enriched from blood (not recorded which). The clonotype was recovered from a woman in her forties or fifties who had recovered from COVID-19. CDR3 residues: CASSWQAGYTF. In nucleotides, the CDR3 is TGTGCCAGCAGCTGGCAGGCTGGCTACACCTTC.